This T cell receptor beta chain stems from a study of shared clonotypes between healthy human individuals. Study-level points and caveats: Larger richness was generally estimated for naive than memory subsets. The small donor group covered limited genetic and exposure diversity.

At a deep level, the assay was run. The assay was immunoSEQ multiplex PCR, and TCRdb's table has in-frame clones only and misses some. The sample lists about 1.1 million clones, 75% to 85% occurring once. CD4+ cells were split into CD45RA+ naive and CD45RA-negative memory subsets. Concerning this clone itself: Its antigen remains unidentified.

V was clipped by 2 bases and J by 9 bases, with 21 bases between them. Germline lookup yields CDR1 SGHDT and CDR2 YYEEEE. This CDR3 contains 16 residues. Sequenced sample: memory CD4+ T cells from PBMCs. Regarding subset: CD45RA-negative fraction. The clonotype was recovered from a young man in good health. Some clones in this sample may be carry-over from other donors' samples. The chain recombines TRBV5-6 with TRBJ2-1; a possible D gene is TRBD2 (5 bases). This CDR3 reads CASSFRTGPWAGEQFF. DNA for the CDR3: TGTGCCAGCAGCTTCCGGACCGGCCCCTGGGCGGGTGAGCAGTTCTTC. Combining the CDR3 with reference TRBV5-6 and TRBJ2-1 gives the whole variable domain DAGVTQSPTHLIKTRGQQVTLRCSPKSGHDTVSWYQQALGQGPQFIFQYYEEEERQRGNFPDRFSGHQFPNYSSELNVNALLLGDSALYLCASSFRTGPWAGEQFFGPGTRLTVL.